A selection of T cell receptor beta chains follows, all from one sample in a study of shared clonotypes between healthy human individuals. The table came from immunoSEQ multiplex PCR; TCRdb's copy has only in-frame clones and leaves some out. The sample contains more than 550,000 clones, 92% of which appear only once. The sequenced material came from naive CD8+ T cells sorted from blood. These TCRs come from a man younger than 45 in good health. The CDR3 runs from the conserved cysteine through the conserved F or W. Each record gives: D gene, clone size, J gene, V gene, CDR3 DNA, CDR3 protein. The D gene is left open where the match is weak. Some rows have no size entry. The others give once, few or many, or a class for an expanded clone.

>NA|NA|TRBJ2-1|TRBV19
TGTGCCAGTAGTATTTGGGGATCGATATACAATGAGCAGTTCTTC
CASSIWGSIYNEQFF
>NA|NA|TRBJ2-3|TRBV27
TGTGCCAGCAGTTTAATAGGTCTAGCCACAGATACGCAGTATTTT
CASSLIGLATDTQYF
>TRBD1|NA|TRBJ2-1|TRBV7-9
TGCGCCAGCAGCGAGAAGGACAGGGGGGGTTACAATGAGCAGTTCTTC
CASSEKDRGGYNEQFF
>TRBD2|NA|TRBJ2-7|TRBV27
TGTGCCAGCAGTTTAGCGGGAGGGCCCTACGAGCAGTACTTC
CASSLAGGPYEQYF
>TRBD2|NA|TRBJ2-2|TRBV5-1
TGCGCCACCCAACGGGGGGGCCGGGGCACCGGGGAGCTGTTTTTT
CATQRGGRGTGELFF
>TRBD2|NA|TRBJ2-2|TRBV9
TGTGCCAGCAAGGCTAGCGGGAGTTCGACCGGGGAGCTGTTTTTT
CASKASGSSTGELFF
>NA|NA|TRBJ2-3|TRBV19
TGTGCCAGTAACCCTAACGACGGATCTAGCACAGATACGCAGTATTTT
CASNPNDGSSTDTQYF
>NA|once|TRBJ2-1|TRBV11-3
TGTGCCAGCAGCCTTAGCCTGGGGTCCAACAATGAGCAGTTCTTC
CASSLSLGSNNEQFF
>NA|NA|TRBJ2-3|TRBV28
TGTGCCAGCAGTTTAGGCGGCAGCACAGATACGCAGTATTTT
CASSLGGSTDTQYF
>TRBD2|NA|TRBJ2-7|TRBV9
TGTGCCAGCAGCGTAGGACTAGCGGGAGCAACTAGCGAGCAGTACTTC
CASSVGLAGATSEQYF
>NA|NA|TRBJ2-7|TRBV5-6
TGTGCCGCCTCTCACGGGGGATCCTACGAGCAGTACTTC
CAASHGGSYEQYF
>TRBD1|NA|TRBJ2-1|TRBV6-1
TGTGCCAGCAGTGTTCGGCCAGGGGGATACAATGAGCAGTTCTTC
CASSVRPGGYNEQFF
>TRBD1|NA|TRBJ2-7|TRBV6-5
TGTGCCAGCAGTTACCGAAGGACAGGAGAGGCCTACGAGCAGTACTTC
CASSYRRTGEAYEQYF
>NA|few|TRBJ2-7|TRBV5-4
TGTGCCAGCAGCCGGGAGAGTGACGAGCAGTACTTC
CASSRESDEQYF
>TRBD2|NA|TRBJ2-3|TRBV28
TGTGCCAGCAGTTTATGGGGAGGGACTAAAGGGGATACGCAGTATTTT
CASSLWGGTKGDTQYF
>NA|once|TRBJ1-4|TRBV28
TGTGCCAGCAGTCCCTACAGGAGAAAAAATGAAAAACTGTTTTTT
CASSPYRRKNEKLFF
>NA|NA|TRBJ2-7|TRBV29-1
TGCAGCGTCCTGCAGCGGCCCTACGAGCAGTACTTC
CSVLQRPYEQYF
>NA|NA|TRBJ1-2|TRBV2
TGTGCCCTCATAGGGCAGGGGTTAAACTATGGCTACACCTTC
CALIGQGLNYGYTF
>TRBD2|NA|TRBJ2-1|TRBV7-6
TGTGCCAGCAGCTTACCCCCACAATTAGCGGGAACAAAGGATGAGCAGTTCTTC
CASSLPPQLAGTKDEQFF
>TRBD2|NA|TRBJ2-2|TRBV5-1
TGCGCCAGCAGCTCGATACCAAGCGGGAGTGGGGTGAACGGGGAGCTGTTTTTT
CASSSIPSGSGVNGELFF
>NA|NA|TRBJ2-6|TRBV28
TGTGCCAGCAACTTCGCTTCTGGGGCCAACGTCCTGACTTTC
CASNFASGANVLTF
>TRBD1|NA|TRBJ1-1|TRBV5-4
TGTGCCAGCAGCGAGGACAGGGGACAAAACACTGAAGCTTTCTTT
CASSEDRGQNTEAFF
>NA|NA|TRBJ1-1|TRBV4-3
TGCGCCAGCAGCCCGCTTCAGGGGAACACTGAAGCTTTCTTT
CASSPLQGNTEAFF
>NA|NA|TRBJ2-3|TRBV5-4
TGTTGCTGGGGTTCTAGCACAGATACGCAGTATTTT
CCWGSSTDTQYF
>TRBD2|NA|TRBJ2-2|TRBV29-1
TGCAGCGTCGACACTAGCGGGATGAACACCGGGGAGCTGTTTTTT
CSVDTSGMNTGELFF
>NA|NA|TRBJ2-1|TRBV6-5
TGTGCCAGCGGGATAGCGCAAGTTTTGGGGCAGTTCTTC
CASGIAQVLGQFF
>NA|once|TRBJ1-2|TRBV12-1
TGTGCCAGCAGCTTTTGGATGAGGGCATTCCTTTATGGCTACACCTTC
CASSFWMRAFLYGYTF
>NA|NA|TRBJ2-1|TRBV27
TGTGCCAGCAGTCCCGATAGGAATGAGCAGTTCTTC
CASSPDRNEQFF
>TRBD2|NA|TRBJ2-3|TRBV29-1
TGCAGCGTTGCAGTAGGGACTAGCGGGACAGATACGCAGTATTTT
CSVAVGTSGTDTQYF
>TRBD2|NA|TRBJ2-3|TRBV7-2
TGTGCCAGCAGCTCCCTGGGACTAGCGGGAGGTGGTGATACGCAGTATTTT
CASSSLGLAGGGDTQYF
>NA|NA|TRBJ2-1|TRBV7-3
TGTGCCAGCAGCTTACTAGGGGGGCCTGAGCAGTTCTTC
CASSLLGGPEQFF
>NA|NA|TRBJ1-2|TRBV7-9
TGTGCCAGCAGCTTAATTCCCGGGGAACGGGGCTACACCTTC
CASSLIPGERGYTF
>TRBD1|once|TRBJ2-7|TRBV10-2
TGCGCCAGCAGTGAGTCGACAGGGCGCTACGAGCAGTACTTC
CASSESTGRYEQYF
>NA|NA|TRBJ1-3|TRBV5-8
TGTGCCAGCAGCTTAGCCAGCTCTGGAAACACCATATATTTT
CASSLASSGNTIYF
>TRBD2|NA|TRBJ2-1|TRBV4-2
TGTGCCAGCAGCCAAATCGCGGGAGTTTCTGACAATGAGCAGTTCTTC
CASSQIAGVSDNEQFF
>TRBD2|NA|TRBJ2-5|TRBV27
TGTGCCAGCAGAGTACTAGCGAGTGGGGAGACCCAGTACTTC
CASRVLASGETQYF
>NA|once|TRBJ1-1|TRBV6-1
TGTGCCGGGCGACGGGGCAGGGGCGTGAACACTGAAGCTTTCTTT
CAGRRGRGVNTEAFF
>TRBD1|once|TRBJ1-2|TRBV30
TGTGCCTGGAGGTCCGGGACAGGGGGCTTTGGTGGCTACACCTTC
CAWRSGTGGFGGYTF
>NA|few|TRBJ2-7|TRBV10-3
TGTGCCACGAGGGCACAGGAGACCTACGAGCAGTACTTC
CATRAQETYEQYF
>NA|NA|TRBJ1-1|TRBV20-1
TGCAGTGCTAGAATGGCACAGGAAGCTTTCTTT
CSARMAQEAFF
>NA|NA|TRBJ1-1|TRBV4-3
TGCGCCAGCAGCCAAGGAGAGGGCGCCGCCGAGTTGAACACTGAAGCTTTCTTT
CASSQGEGAAELNTEAFF
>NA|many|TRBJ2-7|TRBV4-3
TGCGCCAGCAGCCAAGACGGTGGAACGGGAGAGGGCGAGCAGTACTTC
CASSQDGGTGEGEQYF
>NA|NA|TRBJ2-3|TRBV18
TGTGCCAGCACCCCGCGCACAGATACGCAGTATTTT
CASTPRTDTQYF
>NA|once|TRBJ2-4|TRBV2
TGTGCCAGCTACCGCCCCCAGGGAGCCAAAAACATTCAGTACTTC
CASYRPQGAKNIQYF
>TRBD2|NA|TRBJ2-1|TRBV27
TGTGCCAGCAGCCAGACTAGCGATGGTTACAATGAGCAGTTCTTC
CASSQTSDGYNEQFF